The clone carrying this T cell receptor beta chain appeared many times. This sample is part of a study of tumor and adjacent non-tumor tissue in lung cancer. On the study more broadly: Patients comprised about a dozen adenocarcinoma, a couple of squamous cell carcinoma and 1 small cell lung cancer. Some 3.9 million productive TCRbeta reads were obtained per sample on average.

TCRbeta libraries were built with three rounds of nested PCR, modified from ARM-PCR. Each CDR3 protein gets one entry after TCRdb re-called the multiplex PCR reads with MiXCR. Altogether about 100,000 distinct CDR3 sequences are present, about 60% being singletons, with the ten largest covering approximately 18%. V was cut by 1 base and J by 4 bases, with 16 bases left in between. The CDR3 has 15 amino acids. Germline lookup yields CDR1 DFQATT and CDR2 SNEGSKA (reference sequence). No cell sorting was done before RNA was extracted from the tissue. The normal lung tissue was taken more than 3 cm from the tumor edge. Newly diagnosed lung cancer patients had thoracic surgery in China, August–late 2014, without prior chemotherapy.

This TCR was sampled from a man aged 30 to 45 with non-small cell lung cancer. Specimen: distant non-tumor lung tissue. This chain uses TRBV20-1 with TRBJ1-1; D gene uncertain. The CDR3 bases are TGCAGTGCTAGAGTAAGGCCGGAAAAAACCACTGAAGCTTTCTTT. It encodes CSARVRPEKTTEAFF.